This T cell receptor beta chain was observed in a study of blood T cell repertoires in COVID-19. TCRdb's table, derived via immunoSEQ multiplex PCR, lists solely in-frame clones and lacks some. The sample yields a few hundred thousand clones, approximately 87% seen once. CDR1 is SGHTA and CDR2 is FQGNSA in the germline V gene. This CDR3 has 14 amino acids. The V end lost 6 bases, the J end lost 4 bases, and 15 bases lay between the germline ends. The sequence derives from a woman aged 45 to 65 with acute or convalescent COVID-19. This rearrangement joins TRBV7-2 to TRBJ2-5; no definite D call. Sequencing input: peripheral blood. CDR3 sequence: CASRLGLGVETQYF. CDR3 nucleotides: TGTGCCAGCAGATTGGGCCTTGGTGTAGAGACCCAGTACTTC.